These T cell receptor beta chains were read from a single sample in a study of blood T cell repertoires in COVID-19. Assay used: immunoSEQ multiplex PCR; TCRdb lists only in-frame clones, some missing. The sample records 200,000 to 250,000 clones, approximately 80% being singletons. The sequenced sample was peripheral blood. The receptors originated from a man aged 45-65 years with active or convalescent COVID-19. Both conserved end residues are part of each CDR3. Fields, in order: D gene, V gene, J gene, CDR3 length, clone size, CDR3 DNA, CDR3 protein. The D gene is left open where the match is weak. Clone size appears in some rows only: once, few, many, or a class for an expanded clone.

>-|TRBV3-1/TRBV3-2|TRBJ1-2|13|-
TGTGCCAGCAGCCAAGTCAGGAACTATGGCTACACCTTC
CASSQVRNYGYTF
>-|TRBV5-1|TRBJ2-3|13|-
TGCGCCAGCAGCCCGGTCCCCACAGATACGCAGTATTTT
CASSPVPTDTQYF
>-|TRBV5-1|TRBJ2-3|13|once
TGCGCCAGCAGCCCTCCTAGCACAGATACGCAGTATTTT
CASSPPSTDTQYF
>-|TRBV7-2|TRBJ1-5|13|-
TGTGCCAGCAGCTCCCTCCCCGATCAGCCCCAGCATTTT
CASSSLPDQPQHF
>TRBD1|TRBV5-1|TRBJ2-5|15|-
TGCGCCAGCAGCTCACAGGGGGGAGGCCAAGAGACCCAGTACTTC
CASSSQGGGQETQYF
>-|TRBV9|TRBJ2-5|15|-
TGTGCCAGCAGCCCCCCGCCGGGACTTCAAGAGACCCAGTACTTC
CASSPPPGLQETQYF
>TRBD2|TRBV7-2|TRBJ2-5|16|-
TGTGCCAGCAGCTCCGTGGGCCGGGGGGGCCAGGAGACCCAGTACTTC
CASSSVGRGGQETQYF
>TRBD1|TRBV2|TRBJ1-2|14|-
TGTGCCAGCGGGAGGACAGGGGTAAACTATGGCTACACCTTC
CASGRTGVNYGYTF
>-|TRBV2|TRBJ1-5|15|-
TGTGCCAGCAGTACTCAGGGGCTTAGCAATCAGCCCCAGCATTTT
CASSTQGLSNQPQHF
>-|TRBV24-1|TRBJ2-2|14|-
TGTGCCACCGGCGGATCTTCGAACACCGGGGAGCTGTTTTTT
CATGGSSNTGELFF
>TRBD1|TRBV18|TRBJ1-5|14|-
TGTGCCAGCTCCCGGACAGGGGGCGGACAGCCCCAGCATTTT
CASSRTGGGQPQHF
>TRBD2|TRBV5-6|TRBJ2-2|18|-
TGTGCCAGCAGCTTCCCCAGCGGGGGCCTAGCGAACACCGGGGAGCTGTTTTTT
CASSFPSGGLANTGELFF
>-|TRBV6-1|TRBJ2-6|17|-
TGTGCCAGCAGTGGGAGACAGGATTTCTCTGGGGCCAACGTCCTGACTTTC
CASSGRQDFSGANVLTF
>TRBD1|TRBV3-1/TRBV3-2|TRBJ1-2|15|-
TGTGCCAGCAGCCAGGTTGGCAGGGGGGCCAATGGCTACACCTTC
CASSQVGRGANGYTF
>TRBD2|TRBV5-5|TRBJ2-7|17|-
TGTGCCAGCAGCTTGGGGTTAGCGGGGGAGATATGGTACGAGCAGTACTTC
CASSLGLAGEIWYEQYF
>-|TRBV6-6|TRBJ2-7|16|once
TGTGCCAGCAGTTACTCGGAGACAGCCCTCCTGTACGAGCAGTACTTC
CASSYSETALLYEQYF
>-|TRBV19|TRBJ1-6|13|many
TGTGCCAGTGGGGGACTGAATAATTCACCCCTCCACTTT
CASGGLNNSPLHF
>-|TRBV7-8|TRBJ1-1|14|-
TGTGCCAGCAGCTTATATGGAGAGAACACTGAAGCTTTCTTT
CASSLYGENTEAFF
>TRBD2|TRBV5-1|TRBJ2-7|18|-
TGCGCCAGCAGCAAAATCGGGACTAGCGGGAGAGGGGCCTACGAGCAGTACTTC
CASSKIGTSGRGAYEQYF
>TRBD1|TRBV18|TRBJ2-1|17|-
TGTGCCAGCTCATCAGGACAGGGATGGGGCTTGGGGGATGAGCAGTTCTTC
CASSSGQGWGLGDEQFF
>-|TRBV7-9|TRBJ2-7|12|-
TGTGCCAGCAGCCCCAGGGCTGACGAGCAGTACTTC
CASSPRADEQYF
>TRBD1|TRBV9|TRBJ1-4|14|few
TGTGCCAGCAGCCCACGGACAGGGGTGGAAAAACTGTTTTTT
CASSPRTGVEKLFF
>-|TRBV5-4|TRBJ1-1|15|-
TGTGCCAGCAGCCTTCCAGGGGAGATGAACACTGAAGCTTTCTTT
CASSLPGEMNTEAFF
>-|TRBV28|TRBJ2-2|16|-
TGTGCCAGCAGTCGAGTCGGGGAAACCAACACCGGGGAGCTGTTTTTT
CASSRVGETNTGELFF
>-|TRBV9|TRBJ2-3|13|once
TGTGCCAGCAGCGCCCTCCTGACAGATACGCAGTATTTT
CASSALLTDTQYF
>-|TRBV7-8|TRBJ2-2|13|-
TGTGCCAGCAGCGCTCAGGGGATCGGGGAGCTGTTTTTT
CASSAQGIGELFF
>TRBD1|TRBV7-8|TRBJ1-6|13|few
TGTGCCAGCAGCTTGGGTGGGACAGCGCCCCTCCACTTT
CASSLGGTAPLHF
>TRBD1|TRBV28|TRBJ2-7|15|-
TGTGCCAGCAGTCCCGCGACAGGGGGCCGCTACGAGCAGTACTTC
CASSPATGGRYEQYF
>-|TRBV9|TRBJ2-1|12|-
TGTGCCAGCAGCTCGGGACTCAATGAGCAGTTCTTC
CASSSGLNEQFF
>TRBD1|TRBV7-9|TRBJ1-1|13|-
TGTGCCAGCAGCTCCGGACAGGGCGAGAAAGCTTTCTTT
CASSSGQGEKAFF
>-|TRBV4-1|TRBJ2-3|13|-
TGCGCCCAAAATTGGGTAGCGACAGATACGCAGTATTTT
CAQNWVATDTQYF
>-|TRBV4-1|TRBJ1-2|14|-
TGCGCCAGCAGCCAACCGACAGCTATCGATGGCTACACCTTC
CASSQPTAIDGYTF
>-|TRBV2|TRBJ1-3|14|-
TGTGCCAGCAGTGAAGGGAGGGACGGGAACACCATATATTTT
CASSEGRDGNTIYF
>-|TRBV6-1|TRBJ2-2|15|-
TGTGCCAGCAGTGAAATGAGTCCGAACACCGGGGAGCTGTTTTTT
CASSEMSPNTGELFF
>-|TRBV5-4|TRBJ2-2|16|-
TGTGCCAGCAGCTTGGGTCAGGGGGGCGACACCGGGGAGCTGTTTTTT
CASSLGQGGDTGELFF
>-|TRBV29-1|TRBJ1-1|12|few
TGCAGCGTTGAAGAGGGGCACACTGAAGCTTTCTTT
CSVEEGHTEAFF
>TRBD1|TRBV4-2|TRBJ1-1|14|-
TGTGCCAGCAGCCAAGGTGGGACGGACAGGGAAGCTTTCTTT
CASSQGGTDREAFF
>TRBD1|TRBV7-9|TRBJ1-4|17|-
TGTGCCAGCAGCTTAGCCGGACAGGGGGCGGGGAATGAAAAACTGTTTTTT
CASSLAGQGAGNEKLFF
>TRBD1|TRBV7-2|TRBJ1-4|15|-
TGTGCCAGCAGCTGGGACAGGGGTGAGAATGAAAAACTGTTTTTT
CASSWDRGENEKLFF
>-|TRBV2|TRBJ1-2|15|-
TGTGCCAGTTGCCCAACTCGAACGGGTCCGTATGGCTACACCTTC
CASCPTRTGPYGYTF
>TRBD1|TRBV27|TRBJ1-2|16|once
TGTGCCAGCAGCCGATTTTTCTTGCAGGGGGCGGATGGCTACACCTTC
CASSRFFLQGADGYTF
>TRBD2|TRBV6-2/TRBV6-3|TRBJ2-3|15|few
TGTGCCAGCAGTACCTCTAGCGGGGGCGCAGATACGCAGTATTTT
CASSTSSGGADTQYF
>TRBD2|TRBV7-3|TRBJ2-5|17|few
TGTGCCAGCAGCCCTATTCGACTAGCGGGGGGCCAAGAGACCCAGTACTTC
CASSPIRLAGGQETQYF
>TRBD1|TRBV4-2|TRBJ2-5|16|-
TGTGCCAGCAGCCCTTCATACAACTCAGGGGGCGAGACCCAGTACTTC
CASSPSYNSGGETQYF
>-|TRBV28|TRBJ1-5|12|-
TGTGCCAGCAGTTGGAGTGGTCAGCCCCAGCATTTT
CASSWSGQPQHF
>TRBD2|TRBV28|TRBJ2-1|16|-
TGTGCCAGCAGTCCCAGACTAGCGGGAGGAGACAATGAGCAGTTCTTC
CASSPRLAGGDNEQFF